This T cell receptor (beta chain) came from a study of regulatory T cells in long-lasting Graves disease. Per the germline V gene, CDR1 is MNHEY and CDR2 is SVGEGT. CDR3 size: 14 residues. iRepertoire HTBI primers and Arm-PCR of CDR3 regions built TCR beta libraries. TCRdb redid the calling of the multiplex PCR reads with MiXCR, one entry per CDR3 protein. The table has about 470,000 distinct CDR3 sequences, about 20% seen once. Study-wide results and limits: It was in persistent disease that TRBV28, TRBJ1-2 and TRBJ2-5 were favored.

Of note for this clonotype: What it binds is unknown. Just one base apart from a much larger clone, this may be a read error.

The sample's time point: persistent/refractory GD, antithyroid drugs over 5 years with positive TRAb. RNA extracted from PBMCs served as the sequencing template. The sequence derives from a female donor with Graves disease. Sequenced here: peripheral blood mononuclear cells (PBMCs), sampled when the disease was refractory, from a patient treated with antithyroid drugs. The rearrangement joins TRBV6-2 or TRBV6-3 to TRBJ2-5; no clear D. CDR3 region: CASSEWAVQEIQYF. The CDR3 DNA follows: TGTGCCAGCAGTGAATGGGCAGTACAAGAGATCCAGTACTTC.